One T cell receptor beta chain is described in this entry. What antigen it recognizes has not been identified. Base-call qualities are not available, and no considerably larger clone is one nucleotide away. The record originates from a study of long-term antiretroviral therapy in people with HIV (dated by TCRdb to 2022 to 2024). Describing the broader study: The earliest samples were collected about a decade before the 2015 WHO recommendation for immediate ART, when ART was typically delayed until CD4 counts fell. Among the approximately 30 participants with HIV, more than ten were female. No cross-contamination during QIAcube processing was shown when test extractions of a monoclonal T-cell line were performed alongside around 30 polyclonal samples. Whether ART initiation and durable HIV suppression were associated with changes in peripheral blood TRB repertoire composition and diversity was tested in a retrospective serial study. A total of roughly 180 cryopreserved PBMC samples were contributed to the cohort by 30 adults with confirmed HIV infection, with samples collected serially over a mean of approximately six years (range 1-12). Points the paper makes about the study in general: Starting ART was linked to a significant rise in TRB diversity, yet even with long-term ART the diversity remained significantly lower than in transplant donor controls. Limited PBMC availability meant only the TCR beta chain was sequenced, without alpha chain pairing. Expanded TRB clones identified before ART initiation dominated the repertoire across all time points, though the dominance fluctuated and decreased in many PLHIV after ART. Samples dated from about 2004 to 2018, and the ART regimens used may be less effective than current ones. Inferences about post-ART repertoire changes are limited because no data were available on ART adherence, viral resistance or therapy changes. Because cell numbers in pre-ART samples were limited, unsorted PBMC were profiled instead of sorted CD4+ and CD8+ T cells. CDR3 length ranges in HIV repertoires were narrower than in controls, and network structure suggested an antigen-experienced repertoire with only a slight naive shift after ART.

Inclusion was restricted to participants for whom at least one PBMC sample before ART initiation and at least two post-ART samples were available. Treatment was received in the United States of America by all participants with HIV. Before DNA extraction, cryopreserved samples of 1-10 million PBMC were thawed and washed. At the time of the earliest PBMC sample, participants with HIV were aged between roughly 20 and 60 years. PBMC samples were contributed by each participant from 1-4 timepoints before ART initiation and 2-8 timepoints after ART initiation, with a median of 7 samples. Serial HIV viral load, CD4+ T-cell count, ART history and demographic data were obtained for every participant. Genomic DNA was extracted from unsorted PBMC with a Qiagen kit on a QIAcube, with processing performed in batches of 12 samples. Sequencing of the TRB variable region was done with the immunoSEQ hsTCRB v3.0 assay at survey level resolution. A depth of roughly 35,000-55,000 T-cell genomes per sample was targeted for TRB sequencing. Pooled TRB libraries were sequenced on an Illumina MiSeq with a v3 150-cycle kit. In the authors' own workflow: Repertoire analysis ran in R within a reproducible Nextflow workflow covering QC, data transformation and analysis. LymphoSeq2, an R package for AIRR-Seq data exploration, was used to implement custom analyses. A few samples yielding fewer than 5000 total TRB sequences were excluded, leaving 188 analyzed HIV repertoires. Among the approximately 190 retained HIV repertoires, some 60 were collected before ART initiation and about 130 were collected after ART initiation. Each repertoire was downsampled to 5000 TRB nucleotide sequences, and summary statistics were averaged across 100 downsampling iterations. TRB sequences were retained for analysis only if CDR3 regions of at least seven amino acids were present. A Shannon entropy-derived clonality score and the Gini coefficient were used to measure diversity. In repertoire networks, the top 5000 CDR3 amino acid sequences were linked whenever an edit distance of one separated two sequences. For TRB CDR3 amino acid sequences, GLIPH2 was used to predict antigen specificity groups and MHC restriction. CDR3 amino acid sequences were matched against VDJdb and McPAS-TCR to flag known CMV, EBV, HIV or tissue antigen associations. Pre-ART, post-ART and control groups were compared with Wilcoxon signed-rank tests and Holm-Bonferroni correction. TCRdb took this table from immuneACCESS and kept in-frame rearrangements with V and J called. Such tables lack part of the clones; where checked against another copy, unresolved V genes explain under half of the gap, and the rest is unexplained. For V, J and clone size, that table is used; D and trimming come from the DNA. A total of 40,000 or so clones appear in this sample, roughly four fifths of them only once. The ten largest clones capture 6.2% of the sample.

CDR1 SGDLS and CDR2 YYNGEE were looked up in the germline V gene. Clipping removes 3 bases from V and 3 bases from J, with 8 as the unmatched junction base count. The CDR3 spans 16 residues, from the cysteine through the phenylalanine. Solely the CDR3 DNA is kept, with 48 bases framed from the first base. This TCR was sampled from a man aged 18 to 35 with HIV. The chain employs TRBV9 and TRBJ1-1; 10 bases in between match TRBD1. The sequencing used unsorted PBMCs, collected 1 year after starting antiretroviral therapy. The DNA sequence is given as TGTGCCAGCAGCGCAGACGGACAGGGGGGAGACACTGAAGCTTTCTTT. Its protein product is CASSADGQGGDTEAFF. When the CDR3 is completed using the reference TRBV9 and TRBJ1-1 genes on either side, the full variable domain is DSGVTQTPKHLITATGQRVTLRCSPRSGDLSVYWYQQSLDQGLQFLIQYYNGEERAKGNILERFSAQQFPDLHSELNLSSLELGDSALYFCASSADGQGGDTEAFFGQGTRLTVV.